This T cell receptor beta chain originates from a study of blood T cells in healthy people across ages (dated by TCRdb to the mid-2010s). The study in broad terms: Template switching captured roughly one uniquely barcoded TCR beta cDNA molecule per two T cells in model experiments. Age-related changes in TCR beta repertoire diversity were measured in the study by deep sequencing normalized with unique cDNA molecular identifiers. Two additional independent replicas of 1 million unique cDNA reads from the same blood draw were analyzed for two donors (one aged 18 to 30 and one aged 80 or older). Donors of different ages were randomly distributed across sequencing lanes to avoid experimental bias. Donors were grouped into four age groups: young (average approximately 15 years), middle-aged (about 38), aged (around 60) and long-lived (around 80).

What the authors observed across the whole study: There was a strong correlation between observed TCR beta diversity and the percentage of naive T cells measured by flow cytometry. As age increased, observed TCR beta diversity per million T cells dropped in a roughly linear way, and a significant reduction was already evident by age 40. Donor CMV infection status was unknown, potentially confounding age-related changes in expanded clonotypes. Since profiling was done on bulk unsorted PBMCs, naive and antigen-experienced compartments could not be conclusively compared. Compared with the aged group, the long-lived group had more naive CD4+ T cells, fewer expanded clones and increased TCR diversity, suggesting age selection. Estimates of total diversity based on one million sequenced T cells were regarded as lower bounds and as underestimates.

The germline V gene provides CDR1 SGHRS and CDR2 YFSETQ. The CDR3, cysteine through phenylalanine, is 14 amino acids long. Only the CDR3 portion is preserved as DNA: 42 bases, with reading frame beginning at the first base. Trimming removed 2 bases from V and 5 bases from J, leaving 13 bases between the germline ends. The library was produced with 5' RACE. Sequenced on an Illumina HiSeq 2500. A second PCR of roughly 7 to 12 cycles was run with a J-beta primer mix and a sample-barcoded 5' primer. A template-switch 5' adaptor carrying 12 random nucleotides introduced a unique molecular identifier onto each TCR beta cDNA molecule. At least 2.5 million CDR3-containing paired-end reads were obtained from each sample. First-strand cDNA was synthesized from all RNA with the Mint cDNA synthesis kit, primed by a TRBC-specific oligonucleotide. All cDNA was treated with uracil-DNA glycosylase and then went through a first 18-cycle PCR with the universal primers M1SS and BC2_uni_R. The source study handled its data this way. For normalization, 1 million high-quality reads, each with a distinct molecular identifier, were randomly selected from each sample. Instead of being binned into consensus sequences, reads that shared molecular identifiers were thrown out. MiTCR, set to a Q25 quality threshold and the strictest error-elimination algorithm, was used for CDR3 identification, clonotype clustering and error correction. A nonparametric unseen species model with Euler transformation was used to estimate lower-bound total TCR beta diversity. TCRdb handled the public reads itself, with Q25 trimming in fastp and clone calling in MiXCR, and kept productive beta chains. Rows matching on CDR3 protein sequence are summarized as one entry with the most common DNA and genes. Here the V and J calls rest on TCRdb's processing, not on the authors' analysis. This sample gives approximately 800,000 distinct CDR3 sequences in total; about 55% of them show up just once. The top ten clonotypes cover about two fifths of the sample.

This clonotype appeared a few times. Its antigen is not yet known. No base quality information exists; no much larger clone differs at one position. Donors were 40 or so systemically healthy Caucasian individuals from Russia aged about 6 to 100 years. Each donor gave ten milliliters of peripheral blood, collected into EDTA-treated Vacutainer tubes. Ficoll-Paque density-gradient centrifugation was used to isolate PBMCs, with at least 7 million per sample. Total RNA was extracted from PBMCs with Trizol reagent, with at least 5 micrograms obtained per sample. The percentages of naive CD45RAhigh/CD27high T cells were determined by flow cytometry on a PBMC aliquot from every donor.

The sequencing sample was made of blood. In this chain, TRBV5-1 is recombined with TRBJ2-5; the D gene is tentatively TRBD1 or TRBD2, each matching 6 bases. The sequence was collected from a man older than 75 in good health. The CDR3 amino acid sequence is: CASSLRGLGETQYF. The DNA reads as follows: TGCGCCAGCAGCTTACGGGGGCTCGGTGAGACCCAGTACTTC.